This is a list of T cell receptor beta chains from one sample in a study of shared clonotypes between healthy human individuals. The repertoire was sequenced with immunoSEQ multiplex PCR; TCRdb's copy has only in-frame clones and lacks some. The sample consists of about 1,900,000 clones, approximately 94% of them appearing once. The sequenced sample was naive CD8+ T cells sorted from blood. These receptors originate from a man aged 18 to 29 in good health. Each CDR3 is given without its conserved first and last residue. The D gene is left open where the match is weak. Expanded clones get a size class; other rows say once, few or many, or leave the size out.

size,D,V,CDR3
-,-,TRBV6-5,ASSYGLNGNEQY
-,-,TRBV9,ASSPSGDTSGNTIY
-,-,TRBV29-1,SVPGANSYEQY
-,-,TRBV14,ASSLRGSLYNSPLH
-,-,TRBV29-1,SVISPILRDTDTQY
-,TRBD2,TRBV2,ASSTGTSGSYEQY
-,TRBD1,TRBV2,ASSEEMTGRSEQY
-,-,TRBV5-7,ASSTPITSEKLF
-,-,TRBV5-6,ASSLDAGAGF
-,-,TRBV19,ASSIRVYQETQY
-,TRBD2,TRBV9,ASSVAPGSLQRGVQETQY
once,-,TRBV4-3,ASSQGVVAGPYNEQF
-,-,TRBV6-6,ASSYSFDSTDTQY
-,TRBD2,TRBV5-4,ASSLWGGSYEQY
-,-,TRBV4-1,ASSQEEVRGFSNQPQH
-,TRBD2,TRBV7-6,ASSLFGGGEQY
-,TRBD2,TRBV7-9,AEVSGGWSSYNEQF
-,-,TRBV27,ASSIVGTNYGYT
-,-,TRBV5-4,ASSQSETENGYT
-,-,TRBV5-4,AIDTMGSGANVLT
-,-,TRBV11-2,ASTEIDGYGYT
-,TRBD2,TRBV9,ASSVDSGVLTGELF
-,TRBD1,TRBV5-1,ASSTPGQGLWDTEAF
-,-,TRBV11-2,ASRMEGSGNTIY
-,TRBD1,TRBV14,ASSPLPGQVPATEAF
-,-,TRBV5-6,ASSLGDSSYEQY
-,-,TRBV10-3,AISDYWENEQGYYEQY
once,-,TRBV19,ASSGGYEQY
once,-,TRBV25-1,ASSVGTGTDTQY
-,-,TRBV30,AWNPGEAVNTEAF
-,-,TRBV4-3,ASSQEKVADGNTIY
once,TRBD2,TRBV6-5,ASSYSPSGGGDTQY
-,-,TRBV2,ASRDLTGTAYGYT
-,TRBD1,TRBV9,ASSLIQGVEWNTEAF
-,-,TRBV6-6,ASSYSLAHPETQY
-,-,TRBV27,ASGSGELF
-,-,TRBV7-9,ASSLDRDSYEQY
-,-,TRBV9,ASSVWGGNTIY
-,-,TRBV9,ASSEGGTSSYEQY
-,-,TRBV11-1,ASGLATGELF
once,-,TRBV6-6,ASSYAESYEQY
-,-,TRBV5-5,ASSFRDPDRSYNSPLH
-,-,TRBV19,ASRVGDYNQPQH
-,-,TRBV4-1,ASSPRDSPLH
-,-,TRBV29-1,SALAGTNYGYT
-,TRBD1,TRBV6-6,ASSSVTGEGNQPQH
-,TRBD1,TRBV27,ASGDRGKVPYEQY
-,-,TRBV5-6,ASSLLYDRSTEAF
-,-,TRBV13,ASSPRGRGLGSPLH
-,-,TRBV9,ASSPPDSYEQY
-,TRBD2,TRBV4-2,ASSQDPAGGLQETQY
-,TRBD1,TRBV14,ASSLDRGLNYGYT
-,TRBD1,TRBV5-1,ASSRPETGDSPLH
-,-,TRBV6-4,ASSDSRGLPVPRETQY
-,TRBD1,TRBV5-5,ASSSTPGQVLEAF
-,-,TRBV9,ASSVEGEDEQY